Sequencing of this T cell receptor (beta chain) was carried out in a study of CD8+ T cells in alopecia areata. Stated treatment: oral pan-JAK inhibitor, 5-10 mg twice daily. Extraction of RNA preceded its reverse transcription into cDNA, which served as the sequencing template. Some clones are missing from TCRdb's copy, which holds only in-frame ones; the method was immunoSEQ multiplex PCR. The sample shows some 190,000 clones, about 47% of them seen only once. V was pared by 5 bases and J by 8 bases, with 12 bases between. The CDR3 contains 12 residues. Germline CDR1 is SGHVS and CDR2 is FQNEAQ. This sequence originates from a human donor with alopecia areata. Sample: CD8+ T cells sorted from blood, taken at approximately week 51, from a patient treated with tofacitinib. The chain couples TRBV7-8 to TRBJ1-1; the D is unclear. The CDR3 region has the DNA TGTGCCAGCAGCAATCCTAGCTGGGAAGCTTTCTTT. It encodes CASSNPSWEAFF.